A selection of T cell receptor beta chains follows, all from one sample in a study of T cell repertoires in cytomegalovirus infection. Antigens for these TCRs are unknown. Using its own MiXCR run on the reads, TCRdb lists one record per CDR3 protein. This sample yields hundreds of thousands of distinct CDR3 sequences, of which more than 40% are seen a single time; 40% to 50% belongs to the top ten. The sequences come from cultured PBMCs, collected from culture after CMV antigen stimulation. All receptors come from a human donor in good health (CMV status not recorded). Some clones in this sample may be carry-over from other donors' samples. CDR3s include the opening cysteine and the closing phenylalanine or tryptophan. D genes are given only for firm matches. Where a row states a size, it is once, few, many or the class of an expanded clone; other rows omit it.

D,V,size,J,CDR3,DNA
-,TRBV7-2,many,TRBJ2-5,CASSLAPQETQYF,TGTGCCAGCAGCTTGGCCCCACAAGAGACCCAGTACTTC
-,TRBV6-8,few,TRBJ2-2,CAISASVSNTGELFF,TGTGCCATTAGCGCTAGCGTATCGAACACCGGGGAGCTGTTTTTT
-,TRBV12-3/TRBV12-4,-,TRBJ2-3,CASTTGAREYF,TGTGCCAGCACCACGGGGGCCCGGGAGTATTTT
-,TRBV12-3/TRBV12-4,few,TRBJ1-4,CASRDRINEKLFF,TGTGCCAGTAGAGACAGGATTAATGAAAAACTGTTTTTT
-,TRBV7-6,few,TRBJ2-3,CASSPLGGVTDTQYF,TGTGCCAGCAGTCCATTGGGGGGAGTGACAGATACGCAGTATTTT
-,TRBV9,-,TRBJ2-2,CASSFQGGAGTGELFF,TGTGCCAGCAGCTTCCAGGGGGGCGCGGGGACCGGGGAGCTGTTTTTT
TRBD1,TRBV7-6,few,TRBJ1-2,CASSFTPPVQGADGYTF,TGTGCCAGCAGCTTCACCCCGCCCGTTCAGGGGGCAGACGGCTACACCTTC
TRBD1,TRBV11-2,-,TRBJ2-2,CASSSEGTGGRDGELFF,TGTGCCAGCAGCTCGGAGGGGACAGGGGGCAGAGACGGGGAGCTGTTTTTT
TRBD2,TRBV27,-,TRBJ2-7,CASSTRGGGEQYF,TGTGCCAGCAGTACCCGGGGGGGAGGGGAGCAGTACTTC
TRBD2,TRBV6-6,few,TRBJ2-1,CASSLQVAGVNEQFF,TGTGCCAGCAGTCTACAGGTAGCGGGGGTCAATGAGCAGTTCTTC
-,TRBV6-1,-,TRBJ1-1,CASSFLRVNTEAFF,TGTGCCAGCAGTTTCCTCAGGGTGAACACTGAAGCTTTCTTT
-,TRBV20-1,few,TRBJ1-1,CSARDPVTGVTEAFF,TGCAGTGCTAGAGATCCCGTGACAGGCGTAACTGAAGCTTTCTTT
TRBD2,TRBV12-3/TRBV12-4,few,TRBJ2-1,CASNLGLAGGPSYNEQFF,TGTGCCAGCAACCTGGGGCTAGCGGGAGGCCCCTCCTACAATGAGCAGTTCTTC
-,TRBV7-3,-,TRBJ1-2,CASRSDNYGYTF,TGTGCCAGCAGATCGGACAACTATGGCTACACCTTC
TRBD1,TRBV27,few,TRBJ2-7,CASSLSVGTVEYEQYF,TGTGCCAGCAGTTTATCGGTAGGGACAGTCGAATACGAGCAGTACTTC
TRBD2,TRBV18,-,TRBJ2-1,CASSPRFLSGMYNEQFF,TGTGCCAGCTCACCACGCTTTCTTAGCGGGATGTACAATGAGCAGTTCTTC
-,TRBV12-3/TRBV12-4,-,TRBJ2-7,CASSFGFRGDEQYF,TGTGCCAGCAGTTTCGGCTTTAGAGGGGACGAGCAGTACTTC
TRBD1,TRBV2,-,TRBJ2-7,CASSAGTGWDEQYF,TGTGCCAGCAGTGCCGGGACAGGGTGGGACGAGCAGTACTTC
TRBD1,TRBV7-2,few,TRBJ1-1,CASSPRQGKAFF,TGTGCCAGCAGCCCGCGACAGGGGAAGGCTTTCTTT
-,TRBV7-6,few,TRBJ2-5,CASSLARSGVETQYF,TGTGCCAGCAGCTTAGCGAGGAGCGGTGTAGAGACCCAGTACTTC
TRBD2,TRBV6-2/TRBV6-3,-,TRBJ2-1,CASSYPGLAESYNEQFF,TGTGCCAGCAGTTACCCGGGACTAGCGGAGTCCTACAATGAGCAGTTCTTC
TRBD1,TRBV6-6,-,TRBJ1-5,CASTLQGARNQPQHF,TGTGCCAGCACATTACAGGGGGCGCGTAATCAGCCCCAGCATTTT
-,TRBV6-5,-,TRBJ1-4,CASRGHDNEKLFF,TGTGCCAGCCGGGGACACGATAATGAAAAACTGTTTTTT
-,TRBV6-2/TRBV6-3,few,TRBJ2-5,CASSPRGVQETQYF,TGTGCCAGCAGCCCCCGAGGGGTTCAAGAGACCCAGTACTTC
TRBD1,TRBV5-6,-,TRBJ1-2,CASSLVAGQGDYGYTF,TGTGCCAGCAGCTTGGTTGCGGGACAGGGAGACTATGGCTACACCTTC
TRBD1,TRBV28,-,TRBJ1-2,CASGQGNGGYTF,TGTGCCTCCGGACAGGGGAATGGCGGCTACACCTTC
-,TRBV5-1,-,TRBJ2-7,CASSFVSPGYEQYF,TGCGCCAGCAGCTTCGTATCCCCAGGCTACGAGCAGTACTTC
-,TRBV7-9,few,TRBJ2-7,CASSQGGGQYF,TGTGCCAGCAGCCAGGGAGGAGGGCAGTACTTC
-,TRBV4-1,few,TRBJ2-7,CASSQEGGKGAPSSYEQYF,TGCGCCAGCAGCCAAGAAGGGGGAAAGGGTGCCCCGAGCTCCTACGAGCAGTACTTC
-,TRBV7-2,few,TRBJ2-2,CASSLAHRYGELFF,TGTGCCAGCAGCTTAGCGCATCGGTACGGGGAGCTGTTTTTT
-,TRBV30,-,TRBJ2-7,CAWRKASYEQYF,TGTGCCTGGAGGAAGGCCTCCTACGAGCAGTACTTC